This T cell receptor (beta chain) was sequenced during a study of cytomegalovirus exposure and HLA in healthy donors. Primers: 60 Vbeta forward and 13 Jbeta reverse. Data came from immunoSEQ multiplex PCR; TCRdb stores just in-frame clones and leaves some out. The sample holds about 260,000 clones; 72% are singletons and the top ten take 2% to 2.5%. As concerns this clone: Its antigen is as yet unknown.

V was trimmed by 6 bases and J by 4 bases, leaving 20 bases between them. Per germline, CDR1 LNHDA and CDR2 SQIVND (reference sequence). The CDR3 consists of 16 residues. Study-wide results and caveats: The study flagged around 160 TCR beta chains as cytomegalovirus-associated.

Sequencing input: PBMCs. The source of this sequence is a female donor in good health and CMV-seronegative. This chain uses TRBV19 with TRBJ2-3, with D possibly being TRBD1 (6 bases). The CDR3 reads CASSLLRLEGADTQYF. CDR3 coding DNA: TGTGCCAGTAGCCTACTGAGGCTCGAGGGGGCAGATACGCAGTATTTT.